A single sample gave rise to the 23 T cell receptor beta chains below, sequenced in a study of breast tumors, draining lymph nodes, adjacent tissues. From the multiplex PCR reads, TCRdb called clonotypes with MiXCR, one entry per CDR3 protein. This sample carries about 180,000 distinct CDR3 sequences, about 33% of them seen once, and the ten largest clones take approximately 4.2%. The lymph nodes were axillary draining lymph nodes from breast cancer patients. The sequenced material came from axillary lymph node tissue. The receptors derive from a female donor with breast cancer. Some clones in this sample may be carry-over from other donors' samples.

Notes on this clonotype: It may be a read error: a sequence one base away is much more abundant. The chain recombines TRBV29-1 with TRBJ1-1; 8 bases line up with TRBD1. The V gene end was trimmed by 5 bases and the J gene end by 6 bases; junction bases not matched to a gene: 5. Germline CDR1 SQVTM, CDR2 ANQGSEA. This CDR3 region has 12 residues. The CDR3 reads CSVHQGAAEAFF. CDR3 DNA sequence: TGCAGCGTTCACCAGGGGGCGGCTGAAGCTTTCTTT. Looking up the rest from reference TRBV29-1 and TRBJ1-1 gives the full variable domain: SAVISQKPSRDICQRGTSLTIQCQVDSQVTMMFWYRQQPGQSLTLIATANQGSEATYESGFVIDKFPISRPNLTFSTLTVSNMSPEDSSIYLCSVHQGAAEAFFGQGTRLTVV.

A remark on this clonotype: This clone may be a read error of a much larger clone one base away. V gene TRBV6-5 combines with J gene TRBJ2-7; 7 positions agree with TRBD2. Germline loops: CDR1 MNHEY, CDR2 SVGAGI. There are 15 residues in the CDR3. Trimming took 5 bases from V and 6 from J; bases not matched to a gene: 13. CDR3 protein: CASSGKGGPLFEQYF. The CDR3 bases are TGTGCCAGCAGTGGGAAGGGAGGGCCCCTCTTCGAGCAGTACTTC.

Comments on this clonotype: A much larger clonotype is one base distant, so this may be a read error. This chain joins TRBV5-1 and TRBJ2-3, with TRBD2 identical over 7 bases. This CDR3 has 17 amino acids. Germline CDR1 reads SGHRS; CDR2 reads YFSETQ. Trimming cost V 4 bases and J 8 bases; bases outside gene matches: 19. As DNA, the CDR3 is TGCGCCAGCAGCCGCGAGTGGAGCGGGGCGGGCGGGGGTACGCAGTATTTT. Its protein is CASSREWSGAGGGTQYF.

This clonotype was observed many times. The rearrangement links TRBV2 to TRBJ1-6; maybe TRBD1 (6 bases). CDR1 SNHLY and CDR2 FYNNEI come from the germline V gene. The CDR3 totals 13 residues. V shed 11 bases and J shed 6 bases, with 14 bases lying between them. Here the CDR3 DNA reads TGTGCCGGGGGGGGGGGCGGTAATTCACCCCTCCACTTT. This gives the protein CAGGGGGNSPLHF.

On this clonotype itself: A single base separates this from a much larger clone, so it may be a read error. J is TRBJ2-7 and V is TRBV12-5; D remains ambiguous. The CDR3 is 13 residues long. Germline CDR1 reads LGHNT; CDR2 reads FRNRAP. The ends were cut back, 3 bases at V and 6 bases at J, with 12 bases in the middle. The CDR3 DNA reads TGTGCTAGTGGTTTCGTGGCGAAAGGCGAGCAGTACTTC. Its protein product is CASGFVAKGEQYF. The whole variable domain, remainder taken from reference TRBV12-5 and TRBJ2-7, is DARVTQTPRHKVTEMGQEVTMRCQPILGHNTVFWYRQTMMQGLELLAYFRNRAPLDDSGMPKDRFSAEMPDATLATLKIQPSEPRDSAVYFCASGFVAKGEQYFGPGTRLTVT.

V usage is TRBV7-2 and J usage is TRBJ1-6; D is unclear. The V gene's germline CDR1 is SGHTA and CDR2 FQGNSA. The V and J ends lost 5 bases and 14 bases respectively, with 13 bases between them. The length of the CDR3 is 12 residues. This CDR3 reads CASSVNSGALHF. CDR3 DNA sequence: TGTGCCAGCAGCGTCAACTCTGGCGCCCTCCACTTT. Full variable domain (remainder filled in from reference TRBV7-2 and TRBJ1-6): GAGVSQSPSNKVTEKGKDVELRCDPISGHTALYWYRQSLGQGLEFLIYFQGNSAPDKSGLPSDRFSAERTGGSVSTLTIQRTQQEDSAVYLCASSVNSGALHFGNGTRLTVT.

This chain joins TRBV10-2 and TRBJ2-2; D is perhaps TRBD2 (6 bases). From germline, CDR1 is WSHSY and CDR2 SAAADI. The V and J ends lost 3 bases and 4 bases respectively, with 15 bases between them. This CDR3 spans 16 amino acids. The CDR3 sequence: CASSDPSGVSTGELFF. The CDR3 region has the DNA TGCGCCAGCAGTGATCCATCGGGGGTGTCCACCGGGGAGCTGTTTTTT.

This clonotype was detected only once. The chain joins TRBV5-6 to TRBJ1-3; a weak D match, TRBD1 (6 bases). Deletions cut 4 bases from V and 9 bases from J, with 20 bases between. CDR3 length: 15 residues. Germline CDR1 is SGHDT and CDR2 is YYEEEE. CDR3 protein: CASSHWGRGFSTIYF. CDR3 nucleotides: TGTGCCAGCAGCCATTGGGGCAGGGGATTTAGCACCATATATTTT.

The sample holds many counts of this clonotype. V is TRBV12-3 or TRBV12-4 and J is TRBJ1-4; maybe TRBD1 (6 bases). Deletions cut 5 bases from V and 5 bases from J, with 12 bases between. This CDR3 spans 14 amino acids. The CDR3 loop reads CASSPGQRNEKLFF. For the CDR3, the DNA is TGTGCCAGCAGTCCGGGACAACGGAATGAAAAACTGTTTTTT.

This chain links TRBV12-5 with TRBJ1-1; 8 bases fit TRBD1. Germline CDR1 and CDR2: LGHNT and FRNRAP. Trimming removed 0 bases from V and 0 bases from J; junction bases left unmatched: 9. This CDR3 comprises 18 residues. The CDR3 DNA is TGTGCTAGTGGTTTGGTAGCAGGGGGCGCGCGGTTGAACACTGAAGCTTTCTTT. Translated: CASGLVAGGARLNTEAFF.

This clonotype has more than one count but fewer than ten. The chain recombines TRBV6-5 with TRBJ2-4; D remains unclear. The germline CDR1 and CDR2 sequences are MNHEY and SVGAGI. CDR3 size: 11 residues. The V end lost 0 bases, the J end lost 6 bases, and 0 bases lay between the germline ends. The CDR3, as DNA: TGTGCCAGCAGTTACTCAAACATTCAGTACTTC. This sequence encodes CASSYSNIQYF.

The rearrangement uses TRBV11-2 and TRBJ2-7, with 12 bases identical to TRBD1. Germline values: CDR1 SGHAT, CDR2 FQNNGV. J lost 4 bases, V lost 5 bases, and 6 bases had no gene match. The CDR3 has 15 residues. CDR3: CASSQEGQGAYEQYF. The CDR3 DNA follows: TGTGCCAGCAGCCAAGAGGGACAGGGGGCGTACGAGCAGTACTTC.

This clonotype was observed at least ten times. This chain connects TRBV19 to TRBJ2-7; the D is unclear. The CDR3 consists of 13 residues. Germline values: CDR1 LNHDA, CDR2 SQIVND (reference sequence). V lost 2 bases to trimming and J lost 5 bases, with 10 bases between them. CDR3 protein: CASSISLGDEQYF. CDR3 nucleotide sequence: TGTGCCAGTAGTATAAGTCTGGGTGACGAGCAGTACTTC.

Regarding this clonotype: This CDR3 fails to terminate in the conserved phenylalanine or tryptophan, so it likely reflects a read error. The DNA is left out, because the CDR3 cannot be placed on it with certainty; the CDR3 is given as TCRdb lists it. The V call is TRBV5-1, the J call TRBJ2-7; TRBD2, the table's D call, lacks a check against the DNA. The V gene's germline CDR1 is SGHRS and CDR2 YFSETQ. The CDR3 length is 15 residues, termini included. The CDR3 protein is CASSRMDGGMDEQYS.

The rearrangement uses TRBV5-4 and TRBJ1-4; 9 bases are a match to TRBD1. From germline, CDR1 is SGHNT and CDR2 YYREEE (reference sequence). The V and J ends lost 4 bases and 7 bases, in that order; junction bases with no gene match: 2. The CDR3 loop spans 13 amino acids. The CDR3 loop is CASSHRGREKLFF. The CDR3 coding sequence is TGTGCCAGCAGCCACAGGGGGCGTGAAAAACTGTTTTTT.

This clonotype has more than one count but fewer than ten. V gene TRBV2 combines with J gene TRBJ2-7; TRBD1 matches at 10 bases. Germline CDR1 reads SNHLY; CDR2 reads FYNNEI. V lost 5 bases and J lost 8; bases outside the gene matches: 21. This CDR3 region has 18 residues. CDR3 DNA sequence: TGTGCCAGCAGTTTAGGCCCCTACCTGGAGACAGGGGGCCGAAAGCAGTACTTC. This gives the protein CASSLGPYLETGGRKQYF.

This clonotype occurred many times. The chain combines TRBV19 with TRBJ1-5; perhaps TRBD1 as D (5 bases). The CDR3 is 14 residues long. In germline, CDR1 is LNHDA, CDR2 SQIVND (reference sequence). The V end was cut by 7 bases, the J end by 1 base, with 11 bases between. This chain's CDR3 is CASMRGGSNQPQHF. CDR3 DNA: TGTGCCAGTATGAGGGGCGGAAGCAATCAGCCCCAGCATTTT.

DNA for the CDR3: TGCAGTGCTAGGCCGCGGGACAGGGAATATAATTCACCCCTCCACTTT. Translation: CSARPRDREYNSPLHF. The chain uses TRBV20-1 and TRBJ1-6; 9 bases map to TRBD1. The germline CDR1 and CDR2 sequences are DFQATT and SNEGSKA (reference sequence). The CDR3 has 16 residues. The V gene end was trimmed by 3 bases and the J gene end by 4 bases; junction bases not matched to a gene: 7.

This clonotype was detected many times. The rearrangement links TRBV4-2 to TRBJ2-1, with 7 bases matching TRBD2. Looked up from germline, CDR1 is LGHNA and CDR2 is YNFKEQ. This CDR3 is built from 15 residues. Trimming at V came to 10 bases and at J to 4 bases, leaving 13 bases not matched to a gene. The CDR3 sequence is CATQPRRGIYNEQFF. The CDR3 DNA reads as TGTGCCACTCAGCCAAGGCGGGGGATTTACAATGAGCAGTTCTTC.

This chain links TRBV7-9 with TRBJ1-4, with 9 bases aligning to TRBD1. Germline CDR1 and CDR2: SEHNR and FQNEAQ (reference sequence). The CDR3 covers 15 residues. The junction had 8 bases not matched to a gene; V was cut back by 5 bases and J by 7 bases. The CDR3 region is CASSQAGTGTEKLFF. DNA of the CDR3: TGTGCCAGCAGCCAAGCCGGGACAGGGACTGAAAAACTGTTTTTT.

Of note for this clonotype: Possible read error: a much larger clone is one base away. In nucleotides, the CDR3 is TGTGCCAGTAGTATCAGCGGGAGGGTTGGGGATGAGCAGTCCTTC. Protein: CASSISGRVGDEQSF. The chain recombines TRBV19 with TRBJ2-1, with 10 bases fitting TRBD2. CDR3 length equals 15 residues. Per the germline V gene, CDR1 is LNHDA and CDR2 is SQIVND (reference sequence).

This sequence joins TRBV25-1 and TRBJ1-2, with TRBD1 identical over 9 bases. The CDR3 has 14 amino acids. After removal of 6 bases from V and 7 bases from J, the junction contained 9 bases not matched to a gene. Per the germline V gene, CDR1 is MGHDK and CDR2 is SYGVNS. CDR3 bases: TGTGCCAGCAGCTGGACAGGGGTCTCCTCTGGCTACACCTTC. Translating it yields CASSWTGVSSGYTF.

About this clonotype itself: A read error may be the cause here, since a much bigger clone is one base away. The rearrangement uses TRBV6-5 and TRBJ1-2; D remains ambiguous. Germline assignment: CDR1 MNHEY and CDR2 SVGAGI. V was pared by 7 bases and J by 0 bases, with 21 bases between. This CDR3 is built from 17 residues. CDR3 loop: CASTSGPEGVTNYGYTF. As DNA, the CDR3 is TGTGCCAGCACCTCCGGACCAGAAGGAGTTACTAACTATGGCTACACCTTC.